One T cell receptor beta chain is described in this entry. The data were taken from a study of blood T cell repertoires in COVID-19. Study background: Sites across the United States, Italy and Spain contributed samples from acute and convalescent COVID-19. T cells, B-cell-depleted T cells, or PBMCs supplied cDNA or gDNA.

Original handling: Reference gene primer amplification in the assay estimated nucleated cell counts. Method: immunoSEQ multiplex PCR; TCRdb's copy keeps in-frame clones and lacks some. The V and J calls and the clone size are those of that table, but D and trimming were determined from the DNA. Among around 320,000 clones listed, 65% to 90% were seen once. The sequenced material came from peripheral blood. The sequence came from a human donor in a cohort sampled during active COVID-19.

CDR3 sequence reads: CASGLAGIDGYTF. CDR3 nucleotides: TGTGCTAGTGGTTTGGCAGGGATCGATGGCTACACCTTC. The chain uses TRBV12-5 and TRBJ1-2, with D maybe TRBD1 (5 bases). The V end lost 1 base, the J end lost 6 bases, and 9 bases lay between the germline ends. Per the germline V gene, CDR1 is LGHNT and CDR2 is FRNRAP. The CDR3 has 13 amino acids.